Following are 4 T cell receptor beta chains from one sample sequenced in a study of OX40 agonist ivuxolimab in advanced cancers. This table comes from immunoSEQ multiplex PCR, and its TCRdb copy is limited to in-frame clones, with some not included. The table records some 64,000 clones, 80% to 95% of them present only once. The sequencing used CD4+ or CD8+ T cells sorted from blood, collected in a trial of the OX40 agonist ivuxolimab. Receptors originate from an adult with an advanced solid tumor such as melanoma, head and neck, liver or kidney cancer.

CDR3 sequence reads: CASSLAPGFSHEQYF. As DNA, the CDR3 is TGTGCCAGCAGCTTGGCCCCAGGGTTTTCGCACGAGCAGTACTTC. This chain connects TRBV7-9 to TRBJ2-7, with D tentatively TRBD1 (5 bases). The CDR3 extends over 15 amino acids. V shed 3 bases and J shed 5 bases, with 17 bases lying between them. CDR1 is SEHNR and CDR2 is FQNEAQ in the germline V gene (reference sequence).

V and J are TRBV14 and TRBJ2-7; TRBD2 matches 8 bases. CDR1 and CDR2 (germline): SGHDN, FVKESK. The CDR3 covers 13 residues. The J segment lost 6 bases and the V segment lost 2 bases, leaving 3 bases of the junction unmatched. The CDR3 is CASSQPGTSEQYF. DNA of the CDR3: TGTGCCAGCAGCCAACCCGGGACTAGCGAGCAGTACTTC. Looking up the rest from reference TRBV14 and TRBJ2-7 gives the full variable domain: EAGVTQFPSHSVIEKGQTVTLRCDPISGHDNLYWYRRVMGKEIKFLLHFVKESKQDESGMPNNRFLAERTGGTYSTLKVQPAELEDSGVYFCASSQPGTSEQYFGPGTRLTVT.

The gene calls are TRBV5-1 and TRBJ1-2; 10 bases map to TRBD1. This CDR3 is built from 16 residues. Germline V gene data show CDR1 as SGHRS and CDR2 as YFSETQ. Germline trimming cut 0 bases from V and 2 bases from J; bases unmatched to any gene: 4. The chain's CDR3 is CASSLAGTGENYGYTF. CDR3 bases: TGCGCCAGCAGCTTGGCGGGGACAGGGGAAAACTATGGCTACACCTTC.

The rearrangement links TRBV9 to TRBJ2-7; no reliable D call. Looked up from germline, CDR1 is SGDLS and CDR2 is YYNGEE. V lost 0 bases and J lost 1, with 11 bases in between. There are 15 residues in the CDR3. In DNA form, the CDR3 reads TGTGCCAGCAGCGTAGGCTTGGCAGCGTCCTACGAGCAGTACTTC. It codes for CASSVGLAASYEQYF.